These 30 T cell receptor beta chains were all obtained from the same sample, sequenced in a study of cytomegalovirus exposure and HLA in healthy donors. Researchers ran the PCR with 60 Vbeta and 13 Jbeta primers. Using immunoSEQ multiplex PCR, the repertoire was profiled, and TCRdb retains in-frame clones only, with some absent. The data show fewer than 200,000 clones, 70% to 85% seen once. The sequenced sample consisted of PBMCs. Receptors originate from a man between 35 and 55 years old in good health and CMV-seronegative.

The genes are TRBV5-1 and TRBJ1-2; TRBD1 agrees at 7 bases. The J segment lost 0 bases and the V segment lost 3 bases, leaving 2 bases of the junction unmatched. Germline-derived CDR1 and CDR2 are SGHRS and YFSETQ. CDR3 length: 14 residues. The CDR3 is CASSSGQTNYGYTF. In DNA form, the CDR3 reads TGCGCCAGCAGCTCGGGACAGACTAACTATGGCTACACCTTC.

The chain couples TRBV5-1 to TRBJ1-2; unclear D gene. Germline assignment: CDR1 SGHRS and CDR2 YFSETQ. The V gene lost 2 bases and the J gene lost 8 bases, with 13 bases spanning the gap. This CDR3 is 13 amino acids long. The CDR3 is CASSFEGTGGYTF. CDR3 coding DNA: TGCGCCAGCAGCTTTGAGGGAACTGGCGGCTACACCTTC.

This clone was found once. The rearrangement joins TRBV19 to TRBJ2-7, with 10 nucleotides matching TRBD1. The ends lost 5 bases at V and 4 bases at J; junction bases unmatched: 8. CDR1 LNHDA and CDR2 SQIVND come from the germline V gene (reference sequence). The CDR3 has 15 amino acids. CDR3 nucleotides: TGTGCCAGTAGTCCAGTGACAGGGGGCGTATACGAGCAGTACTTC. Its translation: CASSPVTGGVYEQYF.

The chain couples TRBV18 to TRBJ2-3; 7 bases fit TRBD1. V lost 5 bases and J lost 5; bases outside the gene matches: 4. CDR1 and CDR2 (germline): KGHSH, LQKENI. The CDR3 sequence is 13 residues long. CDR3 nucleotides: TGTGCCAGCTCATTGGGACAGCGAGATACGCAGTATTTT. Amino acids: CASSLGQRDTQYF.

This chain connects TRBV28 to TRBJ1-1; D possibly corresponds to TRBD1 (5 bases). The ends were cut back, 8 bases at V and 1 base at J, with 8 bases in the middle. CDR1 is MDHEN, CDR2 SYDVKM, per germline. The CDR3 has 12 residues. The CDR3, as DNA: TGTGCCAGCTGGGGCTCGAACACTGAAGCTTTCTTT. It translates to CASWGSNTEAFF.

Only one count was recorded for this clone. CDR3 nucleotide sequence: TGCGCCAGCAGCCCCCGGGACATTGAGAACACTGAAGCTTTCTTT. As protein: CASSPRDIENTEAFF. The rearrangement uses TRBV4-1 and TRBJ1-1, with D maybe TRBD1 (6 bases). The CDR3 is 15 amino acids. Germline V gives CDR1 MGHRA, CDR2 YSYEKL. Trimming removed 4 bases at V and 1 base at J, with 13 bases between.

The chain employs TRBV5-6 and TRBJ2-7; TRBD1 agrees at 8 bases. This CDR3 contains 14 residues. Germline assignment: CDR1 SGHDT and CDR2 YYEEEE. The trim removed 7 bases at V and 2 bases at J, leaving 8 bases unmatched. The CDR3 nucleotides are TGTGCCAGCGGAAGGACAGGGATACCCTACGAGCAGTACTTC. This gives the protein CASGRTGIPYEQYF.

The chain has TRBV5-4 and TRBJ1-1; 8 bases align to TRBD1. The junction had 16 bases not matched to a gene; V was cut back by 6 bases and J by 3 bases. Germline V lookup: CDR1 SGHNT, CDR2 YYREEE (reference sequence). The CDR3 extends over 17 amino acids. The CDR3 is CASTRAGRGHLDTEAFF. CDR3 DNA: TGTGCCAGCACCCGGGCGGGCAGGGGGCATTTGGACACTGAAGCTTTCTTT.

This clone was seen just once. The CDR3 sequence is CASSQEPGQILTSNYGYTF. DNA for the CDR3: TGTGCCAGCAGCCAGGAGCCGGGACAGATTTTGACTTCTAACTATGGCTACACCTTC. The rearrangement joins TRBV7-8 to TRBJ1-2; 7 positions agree with TRBD1. Germline CDR1 SGHVS, CDR2 FQNEAQ. The trim removed 5 bases at V and 0 bases at J, leaving 18 bases unmatched. CDR3 length equals 19 residues.

The chain uses TRBV27 and TRBJ1-6, with D possibly TRBD1 on 5 matching bases. Trimming shortened V by 3 bases and J by 14 bases, and 11 bases separated the two germline ends. The CDR3 runs 12 residues. The germline gives CDR1 MNHEY, CDR2 SMNVEV (reference sequence). The CDR3 loop is CASSFHVGALHF. As DNA, the CDR3 is TGTGCCAGCAGTTTCCACGTAGGGGCCCTCCACTTT.

With regard to this clone: The germline gene is not matched at one end of the junction; a read error may be the cause. The V and J genes are TRBV7-7 and TRBJ2-2; D is unresolved. This CDR3 region has 13 residues. The V gene's germline CDR1 is SSHAT and CDR2 FNYEAQ (reference sequence). Here the CDR3 reads CASSIGWTGELFF. The CDR3 DNA is TGTGCTAGCAGCATCGGGTGGACCGGGGAGCTGTTTTTT.

The CDR3 coding sequence is TGCGCCAGCAGCCAAGATCCAGGGCAATACTACGAGCAGTACTTC. This sequence encodes CASSQDPGQYYEQYF. The chain couples TRBV4-1 to TRBJ2-7; perhaps TRBD1 as D (5 bases). Trimming stripped 0 bases from V and 3 bases from J, with 12 bases between. The CDR3 is 15 amino acids. Germline V gene data show CDR1 as MGHRA and CDR2 as YSYEKL.

The genes are TRBV9 and TRBJ2-3; the D gene is possibly TRBD2 (6 bases). Trimming stripped 2 bases from V and 4 bases from J, with 14 bases between. Germline V gene data show CDR1 as SGDLS and CDR2 as YYNGEE. This CDR3 contains 15 residues. CDR3 DNA sequence: TGTGCCAGCAGCGTCTCACTAGCAATCGCAGATACGCAGTATTTT. As protein: CASSVSLAIADTQYF. Filled out from reference TRBV9 and TRBJ2-3, the complete variable domain reads DSGVTQTPKHLITATGQRVTLRCSPRSGDLSVYWYQQSLDQGLQFLIQYYNGEERAKGNILERFSAQQFPDLHSELNLSSLELGDSALYFCASSVSLAIADTQYFGPGTRLTVL.

The chain has TRBV11-2 and TRBJ2-1; 9 nucleotides agree with TRBD1. J lost 6 bases, V lost 5 bases, and 14 bases had no gene match. Per the germline V gene, CDR1 is SGHAT and CDR2 is FQNNGV. The CDR3 consists of 17 residues. CDR3 nucleotide sequence: TGTGCCAGCAGCCGCCAACCGGGACAGGGAGGTCTCAATGAGCAGTTCTTC. Its translation: CASSRQPGQGGLNEQFF.

V and J are TRBV19 and TRBJ2-2, with a weak D call TRBD1 (7 bases). The CDR3 length is 14 residues. The ends were cut back, 4 bases at V and 8 bases at J, with 14 bases in the middle. Germline CDR1 LNHDA, CDR2 SQIVND (reference sequence). CDR3: CASSTTGAGGELFF. As DNA, the CDR3 is TGTGCCAGTAGTACCACAGGGGCGGGGGGGGAGCTGTTTTTT.

This clone was seen once. The chain is built from TRBV7-2 and TRBJ1-1; the D is unclear. The CDR3 extends over 14 amino acids. Germline-derived CDR1 and CDR2 are SGHTA and FQGNSA. The V end lost 5 bases, the J end lost 1 base, and 11 bases lay between the germline ends. The CDR3 coding sequence is TGTGCCAGCAGCCTGGGTGGGCAGAACACTGAAGCTTTCTTT. The encoded protein is CASSLGGQNTEAFF.

V is TRBV19 and J is TRBJ1-1; TRBD1 agrees at 9 bases. Per the germline V gene, CDR1 is LNHDA and CDR2 is SQIVND (reference sequence). There are 15 residues in the CDR3. The J segment lost 1 base and the V segment lost 4 bases, leaving 4 bases of the junction unmatched. CDR3: CASSKRTGANTEAFF. For the CDR3, the DNA is TGTGCCAGTAGTAAACGGACAGGGGCGAACACTGAAGCTTTCTTT.

J is TRBJ2-1 and V is TRBV30, with TRBD2 identical over 8 bases. Germline CDR1 GTSNPN, CDR2 SVGIG (reference sequence). The CDR3 is 14 residues long. The junction had 11 bases not matched to a gene; V was cut back by 4 bases and J by 9 bases. The CDR3 loop is CAWNLERGTGEQFF. As DNA, the CDR3 is TGTGCCTGGAACCTCGAGCGGGGGACGGGTGAGCAGTTCTTC.

There are a few counts of this clone. V gene TRBV13 combines with J gene TRBJ2-5; D is unresolved. With 2 bases removed from V and 0 bases from J, the gap between germline ends came to 7 bases. The CDR3 runs to 14 residues. Germline V gene lookup returns CDR1 PRHDT and CDR2 FYEKMQ (reference sequence). The CDR3 sequence: CASSLFEYQETQYF. The CDR3, as DNA: TGTGCCAGCAGCTTATTTGAGTACCAAGAGACCCAGTACTTC.

The rearrangement joins TRBV5-8 to TRBJ2-3; 15 positions match TRBD2. J lost 5 bases, V lost 5 bases, and 9 bases had no gene match. The V gene's germline CDR1 is SGHTS and CDR2 YDEGEE. The CDR3 covers 17 residues. The CDR3 spells CASSPGLAGGPGDTQYF. The CDR3 DNA is TGTGCCAGCAGTCCCGGACTAGCGGGGGGGCCGGGAGATACGCAGTATTTT.

This clone was recorded only once. The chain carries TRBV6-1 and TRBJ1-2; 9 bases match TRBD1. Trimming cost V 1 base and J 8 bases; bases outside gene matches: 8. This CDR3 is 15 amino acids long. Looked up from germline, CDR1 is MNHNS and CDR2 is SASEGT. CDR3 in amino acids: CASSEVGTGWKGYTF. DNA for the CDR3: TGTGCCAGCAGTGAAGTGGGGACAGGGTGGAAAGGCTACACCTTC.

This clone has only one observation. J is TRBJ2-5 and V is TRBV9; 11 nucleotides line up with TRBD2. CDR1 is SGDLS and CDR2 is YYNGEE in the germline V gene. After removal of 0 bases from V and 4 bases from J, the junction contained 5 bases not matched to a gene. The CDR3 extends over 16 amino acids. CDR3 nucleotides: TGTGCCAGCAGCGTAGGTAGCGGGGGGGCACTAGAGACCCAGTACTTC. Translation: CASSVGSGGALETQYF.

The chain has TRBV9 and TRBJ1-6, with 10 positions matching TRBD1. This CDR3 spans 14 amino acids. Unmatched junction bases numbered 3, after V lost 3 bases and J lost 9 bases. The germline CDR1 and CDR2 sequences are SGDLS and YYNGEE. The DNA of the CDR3 is TGTGCCAGCAGCGCGAGGACAGGGGGTTCACCCCTCCACTTT. It specifies CASSARTGGSPLHF.

The chain carries TRBV5-1 and TRBJ2-7; 7 bases map to TRBD2. Germline V CDR1 and CDR2: SGHRS, YFSETQ. The CDR3 consists of 15 residues. With V trimmed by 4 bases and J by 2 bases, 9 bases remained unmatched. The CDR3 sequence: CASSPGTGGTYEQYF. CDR3 DNA sequence: TGCGCCAGCAGCCCCGGGACGGGGGGTACCTACGAGCAGTACTTC.

J is TRBJ2-2 and V is TRBV7-3, with a weak D call TRBD2 (5 bases). CDR3 length: 13 amino acids. Looked up from germline, CDR1 is SGHTA and CDR2 is FQGTGA. V was pared by 3 bases and J by 6 bases, with 8 bases between. The CDR3 sequence: CASSFRGAGELFF. The CDR3 region has the DNA TGTGCCAGCAGCTTCCGGGGTGCCGGGGAGCTGTTTTTT.

The chain combines TRBV4-3 with TRBJ2-3; 12 positions agree with TRBD2. The germline V gene encodes CDR1 LGHNA and CDR2 YSLEER. The ends lost 1 base at V and 7 bases at J; junction bases unmatched: 9. CDR3 size: 17 residues. The CDR3 region is CASSQALASGGAYTQYF. In DNA, the CDR3 is TGCGCCAGCAGCCAAGCCCTCGCTAGCGGGGGGGCATATACGCAGTATTTT.

The chain has TRBV2 and TRBJ2-1, with 9 bases identical to TRBD1. The CDR3 has 11 amino acids. Trimming took 4 bases from V and 14 from J; bases not matched to a gene: 3. Germline CDR1 reads SNHLY; CDR2 reads FYNNEI. The CDR3 sequence is CASSGGQGKFF. CDR3 sequence (DNA): TGTGCCAGCAGTGGCGGACAGGGGAAGTTCTTC.

This chain connects TRBV14 to TRBJ2-1; 9 bases match TRBD1. V shed 1 base, J shed 7 bases, and the junction held 8 bases outside the gene matches. CDR3 length equals 16 residues. The germline gives CDR1 SGHDN, CDR2 FVKESK. The CDR3 DNA reads TGTGCCAGCAGCCAAGGACCGGGACAGGGCTGGAATGAGCAGTTCTTC. Protein product: CASSQGPGQGWNEQFF.

The rearrangement joins TRBV5-4 to TRBJ2-2; D is unclear. Germline loops: CDR1 SGHNT, CDR2 YYREEE (reference sequence). Trimming left V 0 bases short and J 3 bases short, with 9 bases between. This CDR3 contains 15 residues. The CDR3 DNA reads TGTGCCAGCAGCTTGGACAGAGCCTACACCGGGGAGCTGTTTTTT. It encodes CASSLDRAYTGELFF.

The chain combines TRBV11-2 with TRBJ1-3; D possibly corresponds to TRBD1 (5 bases). Germline V lookup: CDR1 SGHAT, CDR2 FQNNGV. The V gene lost 3 bases and the J gene lost 1 base, with 10 bases spanning the gap. The CDR3 has 15 amino acids. CDR3 amino acids: CASSLEWTSGNTIYF. The CDR3 DNA is TGTGCCAGCAGCTTGGAATGGACATCTGGAAACACCATATATTTT.